The 9 T cell receptor beta chains in this list originate from one sample, sequenced in a study of T cell responses to AZD1222 COVID-19 vaccine. This table comes from immunoSEQ multiplex PCR, and its TCRdb copy is limited to in-frame clones, with some not included. This table has just over 150,000 clones, over 70% appearing once. The sample was peripheral blood, taken 28 days after the second AZD1222 dose. All receptors come from an adult who received the AZD1222 COVID-19 vaccine.

The rearrangement links TRBV7-2 to TRBJ2-2; 8 nucleotides match TRBD1. V lost 4 bases, J lost 0 bases, and 10 bases stayed unmatched. Germline values: CDR1 SGHTA, CDR2 FQGNSA. The CDR3 covers 18 residues. CDR3 residues: CASSSKTGANPNTGELFF. The CDR3 DNA reads TGTGCCAGCAGCTCGAAGACAGGGGCCAATCCGAACACCGGGGAGCTGTTTTTT. The variable domain in full, completed from reference TRBV7-2 and TRBJ2-2, reads GAGVSQSPSNKVTEKGKDVELRCDPISGHTALYWYRQSLGQGLEFLIYFQGNSAPDKSGLPSDRFSAERTGGSVSTLTIQRTQQEDSAVYLCASSSKTGANPNTGELFFGEGSRLTVL.

The genes are TRBV18 and TRBJ2-3; D is unclear. The V end was cut by 6 bases, the J end by 0 bases, with 16 bases between. The CDR3 loop spans 16 amino acids. Germline V gene lookup returns CDR1 KGHSH and CDR2 LQKENI. Here the CDR3 reads CASSRISGSSTDTQYF. The DNA for the CDR3 is TGTGCCAGCTCTCGCATTAGTGGCAGCAGCACAGATACGCAGTATTTT.

This clone has just one count. The chain couples TRBV28 to TRBJ1-3; unclear D gene. Deletions cut 10 bases from V and 0 bases from J, with 10 bases between. Germline-derived CDR1 and CDR2 are MDHEN and SYDVKM. The CDR3 runs to 13 residues. CDR3 amino acids: CATHESSGNTIYF. CDR3 coding DNA: TGTGCCACCCACGAGAGCTCTGGAAACACCATATATTTT. The full variable domain, with the rest looked up from reference TRBV28 and TRBJ1-3, is DVKVTQSSRYLVKRTGEKVFLECVQDMDHENMFWYRQDPGLGLRLIYFSYDVKMKEKGDIPEGYSVSREKKERFSLILESASTNQTSMYLCATHESSGNTIYFGEGSWLTVV.

This chain uses TRBV28 with TRBJ2-5, with 12 bases fitting TRBD1. J was trimmed by 1 base and V by 6 bases; bases with no gene match: 3. Germline V CDR1 and CDR2: MDHEN, SYDVKM. There are 15 residues in the CDR3. The CDR3: CASRGTGGGQETQYF. The CDR3 bases are TGTGCCAGCAGGGGGACAGGGGGCGGCCAAGAGACCCAGTACTTC.

This rearrangement joins TRBV18 to TRBJ1-6; no definite D call. The CDR3 sequence is 15 residues long. Deletions cut 2 bases from V and 2 bases from J, with 7 bases between. Germline V gene sequence: CDR1 KGHSH, CDR2 LQKENI. In DNA, the CDR3 is TGTGCCAGCTCACCATGGGCGCCCTATAATTCACCCCTCCACTTT. Amino acid sequence: CASSPWAPYNSPLHF.

Only a few counts were recorded for this clone. The chain carries TRBV7-9 and TRBJ1-4; D is perhaps TRBD1 (5 bases). Trimming took 4 bases from V and 7 from J, leaving 16 bases between them. The germline CDR1 and CDR2 sequences are SEHNR and FQNEAQ (reference sequence). The CDR3 consists of 15 residues. CDR3 DNA: TGTGCCAGCAGCTACCAGGGAGGGAGCACTGAAAAACTGTTTTTT. This translates into CASSYQGGSTEKLFF.

The chain couples TRBV2 to TRBJ1-4; unclear D gene. Germline values: CDR1 SNHLY, CDR2 FYNNEI. This CDR3 is built from 15 residues. The ends were cut back, 6 bases at V and 3 bases at J, with 14 bases in the middle. CDR3 loop: CASSDLGMANEKLFF. Here the CDR3 DNA reads TGTGCCAGCAGCGACCTAGGGATGGCTAATGAAAAACTGTTTTTT.

The CDR3 nucleotides are TGTGCCAGCAGCTTGAGCATGGCGGGCACCGGGGAGCTGTTTTTT. Residues: CASSLSMAGTGELFF. The chain combines TRBV5-6 with TRBJ2-2; D is possibly TRBD2 (5 bases). This CDR3 is 15 amino acids long. CDR1 is SGHDT and CDR2 is YYEEEE in the germline V gene. Trimming stripped 1 base from V and 4 bases from J, with 11 bases between.

The CDR3 protein is CASSPGETGEWYGYTF. The CDR3 region has the DNA TGCGCCAGCAGCCCAGGGGAAACGGGAGAGTGGTATGGCTACACCTTC. The chain carries TRBV4-1 and TRBJ1-2; weak D call: TRBD1 (6 bases). The germline V gene encodes CDR1 MGHRA and CDR2 YSYEKL. Trimming shortened V by 4 bases and J by 5 bases, and 20 bases separated the two germline ends. The length of the CDR3 is 16 residues.